The T cell receptor beta chain described here comes from a study of regulatory T cells in long-lasting Graves disease. Study background: Over 5 years of antithyroid drugs plus positive TSH receptor antibodies defined persistent Graves' disease. Study-wide points: The study found TRBV28, TRBJ1-2 and TRBJ2-5 favored in persistent disease.

The time point denotes: persistent/refractory GD, antithyroid drugs over 5 years with positive TRAb. Preparation of the TCR library used RNA extracted from PBMCs. This clonotype was recorded a few times. Its antigen is undetermined. HTBI primers from iRepertoire and Arm-PCR of CDR3 regions yielded the TCR beta libraries. One entry per CDR3 protein results from TCRdb running MiXCR on the multiplex PCR reads. The sample includes roughly 450,000 distinct CDR3 sequences, about 20% seen only once; the top ten take about a quarter. The CDR3 is 17 residues long. Germline CDR1 and CDR2: DFQATT and SNEGSKA (reference sequence). V shed 0 bases and J 0 bases; nucleotides not matched to a gene: 7.

The receptor's source is a female donor with Graves disease. Sequenced material: peripheral blood mononuclear cells (PBMCs), taken when the disease was refractory, from a patient treated with antithyroid drugs. The chain uses TRBV20-1 and TRBJ1-5, with 8 bases matching TRBD1. The CDR3 DNA follows: TGCAGTGCTAGAGATTCGGACAGGGCGATTAGCAATCAGCCCCAGCATTTT. Encoded protein: CSARDSDRAISNQPQHF.